Each of the 21 T cell receptor beta chains below was sequenced from the same sample in a study of blood T cell repertoires in COVID-19. Measured with immunoSEQ multiplex PCR; TCRdb has only the in-frame clones, and not every one. The table includes hundreds of thousands of clones, approximately 92% detected once. The sequenced material came from PBMCs or T cells enriched from blood (not recorded which). Every receptor here comes from a man younger than 45 who had recovered from COVID-19.

The chain links TRBV5-1 to TRBJ2-3, with unresolved D. The length of the CDR3 is 12 residues. Trimming cost V 5 bases and J 6 bases, with 10 bases left between them. Per the germline V gene, CDR1 is SGHRS and CDR2 is YFSETQ. The CDR3 reads CASRSNQDTQYF. The CDR3 coding sequence is TGCGCCAGCAGAAGTAATCAGGATACGCAGTATTTT.

The chain combines TRBV9 with TRBJ2-3; no reliable D call. CDR1 is SGDLS and CDR2 is YYNGEE in the germline V gene. This CDR3 spans 16 amino acids. Trimming left V 0 bases short and J 0 bases short, with 11 bases between. The CDR3 sequence is CASSVGAASSTDTQYF. CDR3 in DNA: TGTGCCAGCAGCGTAGGGGCAGCCTCTAGCACAGATACGCAGTATTTT.

The chain recombines TRBV4-1 with TRBJ1-5, with 7 bases fitting TRBD1. The V segment lost 3 bases and the J segment 6 bases; nucleotides outside the gene matches: 8. The CDR3 is 15 residues long. Germline CDR1 MGHRA, CDR2 YSYEKL. CDR3 sequence reads: CASSQRGGVGQPQHF. The CDR3 region has the DNA TGCGCCAGCAGCCAGAGAGGGGGCGTGGGTCAGCCCCAGCATTTT.

The chain joins TRBV5-6 to TRBJ2-3, with 13 bases fitting TRBD2. Germline CDR1 SGHDT, CDR2 YYEEEE. The trim removed 2 bases at V and 1 base at J, leaving 4 bases unmatched. The CDR3 spans 17 residues. The CDR3 DNA follows: TGTGCCAGCAGCTTACTAGCGGGAGGGCCGGGCACAGATACGCAGTATTTT. Translated, it gives CASSLLAGGPGTDTQYF.

This CDR3 reads CASSLGSGGYGYTF. DNA of the CDR3: TGTGCCAGCAGCTTAGGATCAGGAGGTTATGGCTACACCTTC. The rearrangement links TRBV7-2 to TRBJ1-2; no definite D call. The germline V and J ends were trimmed by 1 base and 5 bases, with 11 bases remaining between them. CDR3 length: 14 residues. Germline CDR1 is SGHTA and CDR2 is FQGNSA.

The chain couples TRBV6-5 to TRBJ1-6, with 9 nucleotides matching TRBD1. CDR1 is MNHEY and CDR2 is SVGAGI in the germline V gene. This CDR3 is built from 15 residues. V shed 6 bases, J shed 7 bases, and the junction held 7 bases outside the gene matches. The CDR3 nucleotides read TGTGCCAGCAGACCCAGGACAGGGGTGAATTCACCCCTCCACTTT. Translated: CASRPRTGVNSPLHF.

This clone occurred once. This chain joins TRBV4-1 and TRBJ2-7, with 9 bases lining up with TRBD1. V was pared by 4 bases and J by 2 bases, with 6 bases of the junction left unmatched. This CDR3 spans 15 amino acids. CDR1 and CDR2 from the germline V gene are MGHRA and YSYEKL. The CDR3 sequence is CASSPGTGRTYEQYF. DNA of the CDR3: TGCGCCAGCAGCCCAGGGACAGGGAGAACCTACGAGCAGTACTTC.

The chain combines TRBV28 with TRBJ1-2; TRBD1 might be the D (6 bases). This CDR3 is 13 amino acids long. V gave up 5 bases and J gave up 8 bases, with 15 bases separating them. From germline, CDR1 is MDHEN and CDR2 SYDVKM. CDR3 sequence: CASSNTFRGGYTF. The CDR3 DNA follows: TGTGCCAGCAGTAACACCTTCAGGGGCGGCTACACCTTC.

The V call is TRBV28, the J call TRBJ1-5; 8 nucleotides align to TRBD1. CDR1 and CDR2 from the germline V gene are MDHEN and SYDVKM. With V trimmed by 6 bases and J by 3 bases, 13 bases remained unmatched. CDR3 length equals 17 residues. The CDR3, as DNA: TGTGCCAGCAGCCCTACCCCCCGGACAGGGAACAATCAGCCCCAGCATTTT. Translated, it gives CASSPTPRTGNNQPQHF.

This clone was detected once. The chain couples TRBV4-2 to TRBJ2-7; 13 bases line up with TRBD2. CDR1 and CDR2 from the germline V gene are LGHNA and YNFKEQ. The CDR3 is 16 residues long. Trimming at V came to 2 bases and at J to 1 base, leaving 2 bases not matched to a gene. The CDR3 is CASSQPGLAGSYEQYF. The CDR3 nucleotides are TGTGCCAGCAGCCAACCGGGACTAGCGGGATCCTACGAGCAGTACTTC.

The chain has TRBV10-2 and TRBJ2-4; TRBD1 agrees at 7 bases. The CDR3 is made up of 12 amino acids. CDR1 is WSHSY, CDR2 SAAADI, per germline. V gave up 11 bases and J gave up 7 bases; unmatched junction bases: 8. The CDR3 is CAAGNRGNIQYF. Here the CDR3 DNA reads TGCGCCGCGGGTAACAGGGGTAACATTCAGTACTTC.

The chain links TRBV7-6 to TRBJ1-6; 8 nucleotides agree with TRBD1. Germline assignment: CDR1 SGHVS and CDR2 FNYEAQ. V was clipped by 5 bases and J by 6 bases; unmatched bases: 6. This CDR3 region has 15 residues. CDR3 sequence: CASSNGQGSNSPLHF. The DNA of the CDR3 is TGTGCCAGCAGCAACGGACAGGGAAGTAATTCACCCCTCCACTTT.

As concerns this clone: The same CDR3 can be traced to other DNA sequences in this sample. V and J are TRBV3-1 (or the pseudogene TRBV3-2) and TRBJ2-2; the D gene is possibly TRBD2 (5 bases). The V end was cut by 1 base, the J end by 6 bases, with 9 bases between. The CDR3 has 14 residues. CDR1 and CDR2 (germline): LGHDT, YNNKEL (reference sequence). For the CDR3, the DNA is TGTGCCAGCAGCCAAGCCGGAGGACCCGGGGAGCTGTTTTTT. Amino acid sequence: CASSQAGGPGELFF.

The chain employs TRBV13 and TRBJ2-7; the D gene is possibly TRBD1 (5 bases). Germline V gene sequence: CDR1 PRHDT, CDR2 FYEKMQ (reference sequence). The CDR3 extends over 15 amino acids. Trimming removed 5 bases at V and 2 bases at J, with 16 bases between. The CDR3 reads CASSPGYASTYEQYF. The CDR3 DNA reads as TGTGCCAGCAGCCCAGGGTACGCGAGTACCTACGAGCAGTACTTC.

This rearrangement joins TRBV19 to TRBJ2-1, with D tentatively TRBD2 (7 bases). The V gene's germline CDR1 is LNHDA and CDR2 SQIVND (reference sequence). This CDR3 is built from 17 residues. V was trimmed by 5 bases and J by 1 base, leaving 18 bases between them. The CDR3 DNA sequence: TGTGCCAGTAGTCCTTTAAGGGGGAGGGGTTCCTACAATGAGCAGTTCTTC. Translating it yields CASSPLRGRGSYNEQFF.

This rearrangement joins TRBV10-3 to TRBJ2-7; TRBD2 is a possible D gene (6 bases). V lost 2 bases, J lost 6 bases, and 20 bases lay in between. Germline lookup yields CDR1 ENHRY and CDR2 SYGVKD. This CDR3 has 16 amino acids. This chain's CDR3 is CAISETTAPLTSEQYF. For the CDR3, the DNA is TGTGCCATCAGTGAGACGACAGCCCCTCTGACTAGCGAGCAGTACTTC.

A word on this clone: An end of the junction does not agree with germline; a read error may underlie this. The rearrangement links TRBV5-1 to TRBJ1-3; D not resolved. The germline gives CDR1 SGHRS, CDR2 YFSETQ. This CDR3 has 15 residues. In nucleotides, the CDR3 is TGCGCCAGTAGCTTGGGAGGGTTCTCTGGAAACACCATATATTTT. This gives the protein CASSLGGFSGNTIYF.

The chain carries TRBV19 and TRBJ2-3; D is perhaps TRBD2 (5 bases). Germline assignment: CDR1 LNHDA and CDR2 SQIVND (reference sequence). This CDR3 region has 16 residues. Trimming stripped 1 base from V and 4 bases from J, with 15 bases between. The CDR3 DNA is TGTGCCAGTAGTATAGGGATGTCCCCGGGGTCAGATACGCAGTATTTT. The encoded protein is CASSIGMSPGSDTQYF.

The J gene is TRBJ2-2, the V gene TRBV3-1 (or the pseudogene TRBV3-2), with TRBD2 matching over 10 bases. The CDR3 runs 16 residues. CDR1 is LGHDT and CDR2 is YNNKEL in the germline V gene (reference sequence). Trimming took 1 base from V and 4 from J; bases not matched to a gene: 3. CDR3 protein: CASSQGLAGFTGELFF. The CDR3 DNA is TGTGCCAGCAGCCAAGGACTAGCGGGCTTCACCGGGGAGCTGTTTTTT.

This clone was found a few times. This chain links TRBV10-3 with TRBJ2-1; 11 bases align to TRBD2. The germline CDR1 and CDR2 sequences are ENHRY and SYGVKD. J lost 5 bases, V lost 11 bases, and 5 bases had no gene match. The CDR3 extends over 13 amino acids. In DNA form, the CDR3 reads TGTGCCTCCGGGACTAGCGGAAACAATGAGCAGTTCTTC. It codes for CASGTSGNNEQFF.

This rearrangement joins TRBV9 to TRBJ2-7; the match to TRBD1 covers 7 bases. With V trimmed by 3 bases and J by 2 bases, 2 bases remained unmatched. The CDR3 has 13 amino acids. CDR1 and CDR2 (germline): SGDLS, YYNGEE. In DNA form, the CDR3 reads TGTGCCAGCAGCGCGGGACAGACCTACGAGCAGTACTTC. This gives the protein CASSAGQTYEQYF.